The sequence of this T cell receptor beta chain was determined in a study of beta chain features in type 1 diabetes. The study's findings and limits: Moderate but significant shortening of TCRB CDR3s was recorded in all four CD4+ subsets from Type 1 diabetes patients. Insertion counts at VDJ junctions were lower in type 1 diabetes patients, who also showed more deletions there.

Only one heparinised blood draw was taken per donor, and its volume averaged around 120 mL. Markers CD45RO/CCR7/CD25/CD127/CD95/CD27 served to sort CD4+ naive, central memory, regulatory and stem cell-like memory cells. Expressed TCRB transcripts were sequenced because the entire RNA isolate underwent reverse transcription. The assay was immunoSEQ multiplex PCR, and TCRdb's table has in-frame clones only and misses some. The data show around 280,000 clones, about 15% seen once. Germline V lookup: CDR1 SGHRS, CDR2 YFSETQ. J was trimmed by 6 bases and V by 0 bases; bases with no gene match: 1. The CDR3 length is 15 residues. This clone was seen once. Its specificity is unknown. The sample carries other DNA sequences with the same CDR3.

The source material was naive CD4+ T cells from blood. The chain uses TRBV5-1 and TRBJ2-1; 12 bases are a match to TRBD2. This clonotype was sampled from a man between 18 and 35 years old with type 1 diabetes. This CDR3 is CASSLGLAGANEQFF. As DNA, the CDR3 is TGCGCCAGCAGCTTGGGACTAGCGGGAGCCAATGAGCAGTTCTTC.